Shown below are 27 T cell receptor beta chains from a single sample sequenced in a study of blood T cells in healthy people across ages. Through a sample-barcoded 5' primer and a J-beta primer mix, a second PCR was run for about 6 to 11 cycles. TCRdb passed the 5' RACE reads through MiXCR, listing each CDR3 protein once. The sample carries about 1.4 million distinct CDR3 sequences, approximately 59% recorded once. Input material: blood. The source is a man aged 18-30 years in good health.

This chain joins TRBV6-2 or TRBV6-3 and TRBJ2-6, with 8 bases that match TRBD1. CDR3 length: 16 amino acids. Unmatched junction bases numbered 9, after V lost 8 bases and J lost 3 bases. From germline, CDR1 is MNHEY and CDR2 SVGEGT. This CDR3 reads CASVGQGSIGANVLTF. The CDR3, as DNA: TGTGCCAGCGTAGGACAGGGCTCCATTGGGGCCAACGTCCTGACTTTC.

This clonotype is a singleton in its sample. V and J are TRBV11-2 and TRBJ2-1; perhaps D is TRBD1 or TRBD2 (5 bases each). CDR3 length: 18 residues. Trimming pared 5 bases from V and 3 bases from J, leaving 23 bases between. CDR1 and CDR2 from the germline V gene are SGHAT and FQNNGV. The CDR3 region has the DNA TGTGCCAGCAGCCCCGATGGCCAAATGGGGGAGTTCTACAATGAGCAGTTCTTC. This sequence encodes CASSPDGQMGEFYNEQFF.

The sample holds a few counts of this clonotype. The V gene is TRBV6-6, the J gene TRBJ2-7, with D perhaps TRBD2 (5 bases). V lost 2 bases to trimming and J lost 2 bases, with 7 bases between them. Germline CDR1 reads MNHNY; CDR2 reads SVGAGI (reference sequence). The CDR3 contains 13 residues. DNA of the CDR3: TGTGCCAGCAGTTACAGGGAGCCCTACGAGCAGTACTTC. Translating it yields CASSYREPYEQYF.

With respect to this clonotype: Germline is not matched at one junction end, which may reflect a read error. The chain recombines TRBV6-5 with TRBJ2-7, with D unresolved. CDR3 length: 16 amino acids. Germline CDR1 is MNHEY and CDR2 is SVGAGI. The CDR3 region is CVSSYYLGAPSYEQYF. The CDR3 bases are TGTGTCAGCAGTTACTACTTAGGAGCTCCCTCCTACGAGCAGTACTTC.

The V and J genes are TRBV27 and TRBJ2-4, with 9 bases identical to TRBD2. CDR1 is MNHEY and CDR2 is SMNVEV in the germline V gene (reference sequence). J lost 0 bases, V lost 5 bases, and 14 bases had no gene match. The CDR3 contains 19 residues. CDR3 bases: TGTGCCAGCAGTCGCGTTATGATAGCGGGAGACCTAGCCAAAAACATTCAGTACTTC. This translates into CASSRVMIAGDLAKNIQYF.

This clonotype occurred a few times. J is TRBJ1-6 and V is TRBV4-2, with TRBD1 as a possible D gene (5 bases). The V end lost 6 bases, the J end lost 10 bases, and 13 bases lay between the germline ends. The CDR3 extends over 13 amino acids. CDR1 is LGHNA, CDR2 YNFKEQ, per germline. This chain's CDR3 is CASSPVDRSPLHF. CDR3 in DNA: TGTGCCAGCAGTCCGGTAGACAGATCACCCCTCCACTTT.

The chain couples TRBV11-2 to TRBJ2-5; D might be TRBD1 or TRBD2, each matching 6 bases. Deletions cut 0 bases from V and 11 bases from J, with 16 bases between. This CDR3 is 14 amino acids long. Germline values: CDR1 SGHAT, CDR2 FQNNGV. The CDR3 is CASSLDLSRGQQYF. CDR3 sequence (DNA): TGTGCCAGCAGCTTAGATCTTTCCCGGGGGCAGCAGTACTTC.

The sample holds a few counts of this clonotype. The CDR3 region has the DNA TGCGCCAGCACCGAAGACAGTACCTACAATGAGCAGTTCTTC. Translating gives CASTEDSTYNEQFF. The V call is TRBV5-1, the J call TRBJ2-1, with D perhaps TRBD1 (5 bases). Germline CDR1 is SGHRS and CDR2 is YFSETQ. This CDR3 spans 14 amino acids. V was shortened by 6 bases and J by 2 bases, with 12 bases between the two germline ends.

This clonotype was seen only a few times. V gene TRBV6-6 combines with J gene TRBJ1-2; possibly TRBD1 for D (6 bases). Per the germline V gene, CDR1 is MNHNY and CDR2 is SVGAGI (reference sequence). V dropped 0 bases and J dropped 0 bases, with 11 bases sitting between them. The CDR3 has 16 residues. The CDR3 sequence: CASSYSRTEANYGYTF. The DNA for the CDR3 is TGTGCCAGCAGTTACTCTAGGACAGAAGCTAACTATGGCTACACCTTC.

The chain recombines TRBV5-1 with TRBJ2-3; D uncertain. The CDR3 runs to 14 residues. With 4 bases removed from V and 2 bases from J, the gap between germline ends came to 11 bases. The germline CDR1 and CDR2 sequences are SGHRS and YFSETQ. The CDR3 bases are TGCGCCAGCAGCCTAACCTACACCACAGATACGCAGTATTTT. Its translation: CASSLTYTTDTQYF.

This clonotype was observed a few times. This chain connects TRBV10-3 to TRBJ1-1, with a possible D match to TRBD1 (5 bases). This CDR3 has 13 amino acids. V lost 6 bases and J 1 base, leaving 9 bases between the germline ends. CDR1 and CDR2 (germline): ENHRY, SYGVKD. Written as DNA, the CDR3 is TGTGCCATCAGGGACAAAAAGAACACTGAAGCTTTCTTT. It translates to CAIRDKKNTEAFF.

This chain connects TRBV7-8 to TRBJ2-6; 7 bases are shared with TRBD1. Per the germline V gene, CDR1 is SGHVS and CDR2 is FQNEAQ. The trim removed 5 bases at V and 1 base at J, leaving 11 bases unmatched. CDR3 length: 18 amino acids. Here the CDR3 reads CASSHTGASPSGANVLTF. The CDR3 bases are TGTGCCAGCAGCCACACAGGGGCCAGTCCATCTGGGGCCAACGTCCTGACTTTC.

The chain combines TRBV6-2 or TRBV6-3 with TRBJ1-2; perhaps TRBD1 as D (5 bases). The CDR3 spans 14 residues. Germline V gene sequence: CDR1 MNHEY, CDR2 SVGEGT. With 7 bases removed from V and 0 bases from J, the gap between germline ends came to 12 bases. CDR3 region: CASNRSKANYGYTF. In DNA, the CDR3 is TGTGCCAGCAACAGGAGCAAAGCTAACTATGGCTACACCTTC.

The chain's CDR3 is CASNTLAGYYNEQFF. The CDR3 region has the DNA TGTGCCAGCAATACACTAGCGGGGTACTACAATGAGCAGTTCTTC. The chain has TRBV12-3 or TRBV12-4 and TRBJ2-1, with TRBD2 matching 10 bases. Germline trimming cut 7 bases from V and 3 bases from J; bases unmatched to any gene: 6. This CDR3 comprises 15 residues.

This clonotype turned up a few times. V and J are TRBV4-1 and TRBJ1-1; the match to TRBD1 covers 10 bases. CDR3 size: 15 residues. Per germline, CDR1 MGHRA and CDR2 YSYEKL. Trimming took 1 base from V and 6 from J; bases not matched to a gene: 5. CDR3 amino acids: CASSQGQGALSEAFF. Written as DNA, the CDR3 is TGCGCCAGCAGCCAAGGACAGGGGGCCCTTTCTGAAGCTTTCTTT.

This chain links TRBV4-1 with TRBJ2-7; no reliable D call. This CDR3 comprises 15 residues. Trimming shortened V by 4 bases and J by 0 bases, and 13 bases separated the two germline ends. CDR1 is MGHRA, CDR2 YSYEKL, per germline. For the CDR3, the DNA is TGCGCCAGCAGCCCTAAGACACTCTCCTCCTACGAGCAGTACTTC. Translation gives CASSPKTLSSYEQYF.

This clonotype was seen only once. The chain uses TRBV20-1 and TRBJ2-7; 12 nucleotides agree with TRBD1. V lost 3 bases and J lost 0; bases outside the gene matches: 12. The CDR3 sequence is 18 residues long. Germline V lookup: CDR1 DFQATT, CDR2 SNEGSKA (reference sequence). This CDR3 is CSARGGTGGTLSSYEQYF. Written as DNA, the CDR3 is TGCAGTGCTAGGGGGGGGACAGGGGGCACGCTCAGCTCCTACGAGCAGTACTTC.

This chain connects TRBV27 to TRBJ2-7; 9 nucleotides agree with TRBD2. V dropped 5 bases and J dropped 2; count of bases not matched to a gene: 4. Per the germline V gene, CDR1 is MNHEY and CDR2 is SMNVEV (reference sequence). The CDR3 totals 14 residues. The CDR3 loop is CASSISGGPYEQYF. The CDR3 DNA is TGTGCCAGCAGTATTAGCGGGGGACCCTACGAGCAGTACTTC.

This sequence joins TRBV7-2 and TRBJ2-1; tentative D call: TRBD1 (6 bases). The V end lost 5 bases, the J end lost 8 bases, and 10 bases lay between the germline ends. The germline CDR1 and CDR2 sequences are SGHTA and FQGNSA. The CDR3 covers 12 residues. The CDR3 nucleotides read TGTGCCAGCAGCGTGGACAGCCATGAGCAGTTCTTC. It yields the protein CASSVDSHEQFF.

In this sample, this clonotype turned up a few times. The chain joins TRBV6-5 to TRBJ2-7, with D unclear. Trimming shortened V by 2 bases and J by 4 bases, and 6 bases separated the two germline ends. The CDR3 runs 12 residues. Germline V lookup: CDR1 MNHEY, CDR2 SVGAGI. CDR3 bases: TGTGCCAGCAGTTACGATAAGTACGAGCAGTACTTC. Amino acid sequence: CASSYDKYEQYF.

The rearrangement uses TRBV5-5 and TRBJ2-7; D may correspond to TRBD1 or TRBD2 (5 bases each). The CDR3 is 15 amino acids. The V and J ends lost 0 bases and 3 bases respectively, with 13 bases between them. Germline V gene lookup returns CDR1 SGHKS and CDR2 YYEKEE (reference sequence). In DNA form, the CDR3 reads TGTGCCAGCAGCTTGGCCGGGGCCTCCCTCTACGAGCAGTACTTC. It translates to CASSLAGASLYEQYF.

The V and J genes are TRBV6-5 and TRBJ1-2; D is possibly TRBD1 (5 bases). The ends were cut back, 6 bases at V and 3 bases at J, with 17 bases in the middle. The CDR3 length is 15 residues. Germline loops: CDR1 MNHEY, CDR2 SVGAGI. The CDR3 sequence is CASRDQEKGDYGYTF. CDR3 DNA: TGTGCCAGCAGAGACCAGGAGAAAGGGGACTATGGCTACACCTTC.

The CDR3 bases are TGCGCCAGCAGCCAGGGGGTCCCCAGGGGTTATGGCTACACCTTC. This gives the protein CASSQGVPRGYGYTF. The V call is TRBV4-3, the J call TRBJ1-2, with D possibly TRBD1 on 6 matching bases. This CDR3 is 15 amino acids long. Trimming took off 3 bases at V and 5 bases at J, with 16 bases between the two ends. The germline gives CDR1 LGHNA, CDR2 YSLEER.

The gene calls are TRBV11-2 and TRBJ2-4, with D possibly TRBD1 on 5 matching bases. Trimming pared 2 bases from V and 3 bases from J, leaving 8 bases between. This CDR3 region has 14 residues. In germline, CDR1 is SGHAT, CDR2 FQNNGV. CDR3 amino acids: CASSLIDSKNIQYF. The CDR3 DNA reads TGTGCCAGCAGCTTAATCGACAGCAAAAACATTCAGTACTTC.

The chain is built from TRBV18 and TRBJ2-1, with TRBD1 identical over 9 bases. CDR3 length equals 19 residues. Germline lookup yields CDR1 KGHSH and CDR2 LQKENI. Trimming removed 0 bases from V and 7 bases from J; junction bases left unmatched: 16. The CDR3 nucleotides read TGTGCCAGCTCACCACCGAACAACGGACCGGGACAGGGAGTAAATGAGCAGTTCTTC. Its translation is CASSPPNNGPGQGVNEQFF.

The chain links TRBV6-2 or TRBV6-3 to TRBJ2-1, with D tentatively TRBD1 (6 bases). V was clipped by 3 bases and J by 5 bases, with 17 bases between them. Per germline, CDR1 MNHEY and CDR2 SVGEGT. The CDR3 consists of 16 residues. CDR3 loop: CASSYYGGDDNNEQFF. CDR3 nucleotide sequence: TGTGCCAGCAGTTATTATGGGGGCGACGATAACAATGAGCAGTTCTTC.

The chain joins TRBV29-1 to TRBJ2-5, with unresolved D. CDR3 length: 14 amino acids. Germline lookup yields CDR1 SQVTM and CDR2 ANQGSEA. Trimming removed 4 bases from V and 0 bases from J, with 12 bases in between. This CDR3 is CSVVRAVDQETQYF. CDR3 sequence (DNA): TGCAGCGTTGTTCGGGCAGTAGACCAAGAGACCCAGTACTTC.